This T cell receptor (beta chain) was captured in a study of CD8 T cells in ankylosing spondylitis. Findings and caveats of the study: About 8 highly homologous variants made up a TCR beta motif, and this motif appeared characteristic of ankylosing spondylitis blood.

TCRdb reprocessed the 5' RACE reads with MiXCR, giving one entry per CDR3 protein. The sample records about 340,000 distinct CDR3 sequences, 7.5% to 9% being singletons. This clonotype was detected many times. Its target is not known. The CDR3 is 15 amino acids. Trimming took 5 bases from V and 6 from J; bases not matched to a gene: 9. Germline CDR1 LGHDT, CDR2 YNNKEL (reference sequence). This sequence was found in a male donor with ankylosing spondylitis. The chain has TRBV3-1 and TRBJ2-3; 9 nucleotides match TRBD1. Material for sequencing was blood, either unsorted or a sorted T cell fraction (not recorded which). The CDR3: CASSIPGQGYDTQYF. The CDR3 DNA is TGTGCCAGCAGCATACCGGGACAGGGATACGATACGCAGTATTTT.